The sequence of this T cell receptor (beta chain) was determined in a study of T cells in Graves' hyperthyroidism and ophthalmopathy (dated by TCRdb to the late 2010s). About the investigation overall: Peripheral blood samples were taken at initial diagnosis, before any treatment was given. To identify TCR V-J signatures that set the groups apart, the researchers used a discovery cohort of more than 95 patients, made up of around 42 with Graves' ophthalmopathy and 55 to 65 with stable Graves' hyperthyroidism. Whether ophthalmopathy could be predicted prospectively was tested in an independent validation cohort made up of under 20 hyperthyroidism patients plus 17 patients who later progressed to ophthalmopathy. For training and testing, the 80 to 100 patients in the discovery cohort were randomly divided in a 7:3 ratio. In more than 5 Graves' hyperthyroidism patients, the study also compared T-cell repertoires from thyroid tissue with T-cell repertoires from blood. Following sampling, methimazole starting at 30 mg daily was given to hyperthyroidism patients, and high-dose intravenous methylprednisolone was given to ophthalmopathy patients. According to the paper, TCR Vbeta CDR3 sequencing was carried out on about 140 peripheral blood samples, which came from 40 to 45 ophthalmopathy, 70 to 80 hyperthyroidism and about 17 progressor patients. General conclusions and limits of the study: Most expanded thyroid clonotypes (frequency above 0.001) were also found in blood, which suggests that blood repertoires may mirror thyroid immune responses. Sample size was not statistically predetermined, and blinding of investigators to group allocation was not performed. In validation, the model predicted progression to ophthalmopathy a median of around 6.5 months before onset, with roughly 70% sensitivity and 72.22% specificity. A 13 V-J signature model separated ophthalmopathy from stable hyperthyroidism, with around 88% sensitivity and roughly 81% specificity in cross-validation and 80%/75% in testing.

Including cysteine and phenylalanine, the CDR3 has 15 amino acids. The kept DNA is CDR3 alone, 45 bases in frame from the first base. Via the germline V gene (reference sequence), CDR1 is MNHEY and CDR2 SMNVEV. V is trimmed back by 8 bases and J by 8 bases, and the junction contains 12 bases that no gene match accounts for. As to this clonotype: Its antigen is currently not known. No quality values exist for individual bases; no much larger clone is one base distant.

Stable Graves' hyperthyroidism was defined as no progression to ophthalmopathy during 18 months of follow-up. Hyperthyroidism patients were newly diagnosed, with disease duration under 2 months, and aged 18 to 65 years. Exclusion was applied to patients with uncontrolled infections, other autoimmune diseases, pregnancy or lactation. Diagnoses were based on clinical symptoms, serum thyroxine and TRAb, thyroid ultrasound and orbital computed tomography. Ficoll-Paque density gradient centrifugation was used to isolate PBMCs from approximately 11 ml of fresh peripheral blood. Total RNA was extracted using Trizol reagent, and RNA quality was assessed on an Agilent 2100 Bioanalyzer. Amplification of TCR beta CDR3 regions was carried out from RNA transcripts. A first-round RT-PCR of the TCR CDR3 used the HTBI primer set with the Qiagen OneStep RT-PCR kit. A second multiplex PCR round built the libraries, followed by size selection and purification. Sequencing of the libraries was done on an Illumina HiSeq2000 using paired-end 100 bp reads. The study's processing was this. SOAPnuke was used to process the raw data, throwing out any read that contained adapters or uncalled bases, had a mean Phred below 15, or lacked an exact constant-primer or identifier match. COPE v1.2.5 was used to merge high-quality paired reads, and clonotypes were defined as unique nucleotide sequences. Clonotypes were aligned to IMGT TRBV, TRBD and TRBJ reference segments using MiTCR v1.1. Analysis was restricted to V-J combinations with a frequency above 0.0001, which covered roughly 99% of repertoires. A TCS score was defined as the ratio of F50 (clonal expansion) to E x V (chaos), with BLOSUM62-based TCRdist applied between CDR3 peptides within each V-J. Welch's t-statistics and random forest reduced 500 to 550 V-J features to fewer than 15, which were used in a naive Bayes classifier (R e1071). TCRdb redid the processing of the public reads, applying fastp at Q25 and MiXCR, and retained in-frame beta chains. Entries that share a CDR3 protein sequence are merged under the most common genes and DNA. The V and J calls and clone size are TCRdb's, not the authors'. The sample table contains more than 500,000 distinct CDR3 sequences; only one count was recorded for about 17% of them. The biggest ten clones account for around 4% of the sample.

The rearranged chain carries TRBV27 and TRBJ1-2; 12 bases in the middle match TRBD1. The sample taken for sequencing was blood. The TCR was taken from a woman aged 30 to 39 with Graves' hyperthyroidism. The sequenced DNA: TGTGCCAGCCTAGGGACAGGGGGCGCCTCCGAGGGCTACACCTTC. Its translation is CASLGTGGASEGYTF.